Sequencing of this T cell receptor (beta chain) was carried out in a study of CD8 T cells in Susac syndrome. Points from the study as a whole: A relatively small number of individuals underwent TCR sequencing and HLA analysis.

V was shortened by 2 bases and J by 5 bases, with 13 bases between the two germline ends. Germline V gene sequence: CDR1 SGHDT, CDR2 YYEEEE. The CDR3 sequence is 14 residues long. The TEMRA cells underwent FACS enrichment, while the CD8+ and CD4+ T cells underwent negative isolation. To note about this clonotype: Its matching antigen is unknown.

cDNA came from approximately 0.5 to 1 ug RNA primed by random hexamers. TCRdb re-called the immunoSEQ multiplex PCR reads with MiXCR, one entry per CDR3 protein. Of about 160,000 distinct CDR3 sequences in the sample, approximately 93% are singletons; the top ten hold about 0.089%. The chain joins TRBV5-6 to TRBJ2-5, with D uncertain. This clonotype was obtained from a human donor with multiple sclerosis. Sequencing was done on a sample of CD4+ T cells from PBMCs. DNA of the CDR3: TGTGCCAGCAGCTTTATTGGGTACAGCGAGACCCAGTACTTC. Its protein is CASSFIGYSETQYF.